This is a list of T cell receptor beta chains from one sample in a study of cytotoxic CD8 clonotypes in ibrutinib-treated CLL. Profiling relied on immunoSEQ multiplex PCR, and the TCRdb table lists in-frame clones only, not all of them. Of several thousand clones in the sample, about three quarters were seen once. This material consisted of PBMCs, taken before ibrutinib treatment. These receptors were obtained from a human donor with chronic lymphocytic leukemia. CDR3s include the opening cysteine and the closing phenylalanine or tryptophan. D genes are given only for firm matches. Clone size is shown for a subset of rows, as once, few, many or a class of expanded clone.

V gene	clone size	J gene	D gene	CDR3 DNA	CDR3 protein
TRBV4-1	once	TRBJ2-7	-	TGCGCCAGCAGCCAAGAGGGCACAGGGCACTACGAGCAGTACTTC	CASSQEGTGHYEQYF
TRBV7-6	-	TRBJ2-3	TRBD2	TGTGCCAGCAGCACCATGACCGGGACTAGTCTTAATACGCAGTATTTT	CASSTMTGTSLNTQYF
TRBV6-1	-	TRBJ2-7	-	TGTGCCTGCTGGACAAGCTACGAGCAGTACTTC	CACWTSYEQYF
TRBV7-2	-	TRBJ2-3	TRBD2	TGTGCCAGCAGCTTAGAGAAAACTAGCGGGGGGAGAAGCACAGATACGCAGTATTTT	CASSLEKTSGGRSTDTQYF
TRBV29-1	-	TRBJ2-7	-	TGCAGCGTTGCCGATTCCTACGAGCAGTACTTC	CSVADSYEQYF
TRBV30	-	TRBJ1-2	-	TGTGCCTGGAATACCTTCAGGGTAGACTACACCTTC	CAWNTFRVDYTF
TRBV27	-	TRBJ2-7	TRBD1	TGTGCCAGCACTAACCTGGACAGGGAGGACGAGCAGTACTTC	CASTNLDREDEQYF
TRBV6-1	-	TRBJ2-2	-	TGTGCCAGCAGTTTCGAAAGGGGTACCGGGGAGCTGTTTTTT	CASSFERGTGELFF
TRBV7-9	-	TRBJ2-1	TRBD1	TGTGCCAGCAGCTTAACTACGGGACAGGGGTGGCATGAGCAGTTCTTC	CASSLTTGQGWHEQFF
TRBV4-3	-	TRBJ2-7	TRBD1	TGCGCCAGCAGCCAATACCCACCGAGGACAGGGTTTGGAAACGAGCAGTACTTC	CASSQYPPRTGFGNEQYF
TRBV7-9	-	TRBJ1-5	-	TGTGCCAGCAGCCAGACGGGGGATAGCAATCAGCCCCAGCATTTT	CASSQTGDSNQPQHF
TRBV5-1	-	TRBJ2-3	-	TGCGCCAGCAGCTTAACCAGCGCAACAAGCACAGATACGCAGTATTTT	CASSLTSATSTDTQYF
TRBV12-5	-	TRBJ1-4	-	TGTGCTAGTGGCTGGCAGGGGAGAAATGAAAAACTGTTTTTT	CASGWQGRNEKLFF
TRBV19	-	TRBJ2-2	-	TGTGCCAGTCCCAAGGCGAACACCGGGGAGCTGTTTTTT	CASPKANTGELFF
TRBV5-8	once	TRBJ1-2	TRBD1	TGTGCCAGCACCCCGGGAGGGGGCGCCAACTATGGCTACACCTTC	CASTPGGGANYGYTF
TRBV11-2	-	TRBJ2-2	TRBD2	TGTGCCAGCAGCTTCTCGACTAGCGGGGGGGACACCGGGGAGCTGTTTTTT	CASSFSTSGGDTGELFF
TRBV11-3	-	TRBJ2-3	-	TGTGCCAGCAGCTTAGATCTAGCCCCCGGGAGCCCTAGCACAGATACGCAGTATTTT	CASSLDLAPGSPSTDTQYF